This T cell receptor beta chain came from a study of T cells in Graves' hyperthyroidism and ophthalmopathy. Recently diagnosed hyperthyroidism of less than 2 months' duration affected patients aged 18 to 65. Patients with uncontrolled infections, other autoimmune diseases, pregnancy or lactation were excluded. Amplified regions were TCR beta CDR3 sequences from RNA transcripts. A first-round RT-PCR of the TCR CDR3 used the HTBI primer set. In TCRdb, the multiplex PCR reads were re-called with MiXCR into one record per CDR3 protein. The sample lists a few hundred thousand distinct CDR3 sequences, around 15% occurring once. There are 14 residues in the CDR3. The germline V gene has CDR1 SGDLS and CDR2 YYNGEE. Trimming removed 4 bases from V and 6 bases from J, with 13 bases in between.

This sequence was found in a woman aged 18-29 years with Graves' hyperthyroidism. The chain uses TRBV9 and TRBJ2-2; no definite D call. Input material: blood. The DNA of the CDR3 is TGTGCCAGCAGCATCCCCGAGGCCCCCGGGGAGCTGTTTTTT. It is translated as CASSIPEAPGELFF.